One T cell receptor beta chain is described in this entry. Its antigen is not identified. At one end the junction does not follow the germline gene, possibly because of a read error. A sample-barcoded 5' primer and a J-beta primer mix were used in a second PCR of about 7 to 11 cycles. From the 5' RACE reads, TCRdb called clonotypes with MiXCR, one entry per CDR3 protein. The sample has about 800,000 distinct CDR3 sequences, roughly 25% seen once. This record comes from a study of blood T cells in healthy people across ages. Study-wide results and limits: Long-lived donors had more naive CD4+ cells and higher diversity than aged donors.

This CDR3 is 16 amino acids long. Germline V gives CDR1 LGHNA, CDR2 YSLEER. Separately, the same data were catalogued under a study of T cells of mothers and their children. That paper states: A few healthy Caucasian mothers served as donors, and their six children did as well. Using the M1S primer, the second PCR added sample barcodes along with 2-4 random nucleotides.

Input material: blood. This chain links TRBV4-3 with TRBJ2-1; 8 bases line up with TRBD2. The TCR was taken from a boy aged 5-17 years in good health. The CDR3 reads CASTQIRGGINNEQFF. The CDR3 coding sequence is TGCGCCAGCACCCAAATCCGGGGGGGCATCAACAATGAGCAGTTCTTC.